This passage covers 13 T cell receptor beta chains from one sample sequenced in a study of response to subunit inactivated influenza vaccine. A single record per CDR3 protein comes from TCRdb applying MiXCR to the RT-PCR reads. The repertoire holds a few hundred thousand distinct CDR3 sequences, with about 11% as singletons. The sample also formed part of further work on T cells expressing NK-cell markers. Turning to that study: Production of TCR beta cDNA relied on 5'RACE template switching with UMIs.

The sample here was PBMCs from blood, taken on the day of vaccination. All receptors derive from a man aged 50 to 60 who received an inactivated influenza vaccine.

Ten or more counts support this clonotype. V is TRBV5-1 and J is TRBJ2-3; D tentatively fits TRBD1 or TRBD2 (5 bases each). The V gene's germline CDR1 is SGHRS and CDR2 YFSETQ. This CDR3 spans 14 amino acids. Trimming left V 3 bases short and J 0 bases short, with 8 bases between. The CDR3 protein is CASSSGPSTDTQYF. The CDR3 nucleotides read TGCGCCAGCAGCTCGGGACCCAGCACAGATACGCAGTATTTT. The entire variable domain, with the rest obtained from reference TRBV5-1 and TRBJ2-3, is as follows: KAGVTQTPRYLIKTRGQQVTLSCSPISGHRSVSWYQQTPGQGLQFLFEYFSETQRNKGNFPGRFSGRQFSNSRSEMNVSTLELGDSALYLCASSSGPSTDTQYFGPGTRLTVL.

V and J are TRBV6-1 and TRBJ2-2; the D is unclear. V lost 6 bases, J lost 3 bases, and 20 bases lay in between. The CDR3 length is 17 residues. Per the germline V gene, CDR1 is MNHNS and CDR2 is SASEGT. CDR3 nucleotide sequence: TGTGCCAGCAGAGGCCGCCTTTTGTTCGATCACACCGGGGAGCTGTTTTTT. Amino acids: CASRGRLLFDHTGELFF.

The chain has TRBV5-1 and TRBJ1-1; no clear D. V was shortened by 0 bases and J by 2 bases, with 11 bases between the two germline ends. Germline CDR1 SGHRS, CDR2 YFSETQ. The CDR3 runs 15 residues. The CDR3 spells CASSLGDLLNTEAFF. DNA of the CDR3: TGCGCCAGCAGCTTGGGAGACCTACTAAACACTGAAGCTTTCTTT.

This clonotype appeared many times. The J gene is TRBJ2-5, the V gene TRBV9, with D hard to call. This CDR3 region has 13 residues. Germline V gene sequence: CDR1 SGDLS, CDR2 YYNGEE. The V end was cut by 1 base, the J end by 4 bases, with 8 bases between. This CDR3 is CASSVQPTETQYF. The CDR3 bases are TGTGCCAGCAGCGTACAACCCACAGAGACCCAGTACTTC.

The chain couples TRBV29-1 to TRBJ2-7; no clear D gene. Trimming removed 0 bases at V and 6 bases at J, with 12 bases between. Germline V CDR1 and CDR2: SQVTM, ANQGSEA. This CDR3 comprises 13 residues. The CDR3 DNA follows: TGCAGCGTTGAAGATAACGGGTTCGCCGAGCAGTACTTC. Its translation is CSVEDNGFAEQYF.

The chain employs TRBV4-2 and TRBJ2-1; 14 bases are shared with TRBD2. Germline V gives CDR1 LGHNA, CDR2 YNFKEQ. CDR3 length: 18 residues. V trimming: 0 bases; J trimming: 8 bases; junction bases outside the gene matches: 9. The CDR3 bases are TGTGCCAGCAGCCAAGACCTTGGGGGACTAGCGGGAGTGTATGAGCAGTTCTTC. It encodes CASSQDLGGLAGVYEQFF.

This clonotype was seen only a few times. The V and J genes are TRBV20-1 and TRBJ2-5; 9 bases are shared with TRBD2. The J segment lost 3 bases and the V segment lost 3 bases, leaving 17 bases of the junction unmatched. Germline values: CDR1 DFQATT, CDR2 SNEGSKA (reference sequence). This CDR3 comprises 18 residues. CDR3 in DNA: TGCAGTGCTAGTGCTTCAGGGATTAGCGGGAGAATAGAAGAGACCCAGTACTTC. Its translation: CSASASGISGRIEETQYF.

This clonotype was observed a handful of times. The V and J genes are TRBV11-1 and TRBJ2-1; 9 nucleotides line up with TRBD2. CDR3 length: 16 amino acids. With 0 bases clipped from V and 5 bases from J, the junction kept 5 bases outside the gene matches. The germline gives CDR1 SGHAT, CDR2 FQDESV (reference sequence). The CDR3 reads CASSLAGGRVHNEQFF. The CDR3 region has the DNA TGTGCCAGCAGCTTAGCTGGCGGGAGGGTCCACAATGAGCAGTTCTTC.

CDR3 nucleotides: TGTGCCAGCAGTTTAGTGGGGCCACGCAATCAGCCCCAGCATTTT. This translates into CASSLVGPRNQPQHF. This chain links TRBV12-3 or TRBV12-4 with TRBJ1-5; D might be TRBD1 (5 bases). The CDR3 totals 15 residues. The V and J ends lost 1 base and 2 bases respectively, with 9 bases between them.

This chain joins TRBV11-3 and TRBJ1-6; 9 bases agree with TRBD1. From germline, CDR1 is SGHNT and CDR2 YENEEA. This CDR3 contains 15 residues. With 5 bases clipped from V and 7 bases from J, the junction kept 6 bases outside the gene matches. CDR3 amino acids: CASSRGQGSNSPLHF. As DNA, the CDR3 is TGTGCCAGCAGCCGAGGACAGGGGTCAAATTCACCCCTCCACTTT.

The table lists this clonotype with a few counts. The CDR3 reads CASSPTGEKYEQYF. The CDR3 DNA reads as TGTGCCAGCAGTCCGACAGGGGAGAAATACGAGCAGTACTTC. The chain uses TRBV12-3 or TRBV12-4 and TRBJ2-7, with TRBD1 identical over 8 bases. The CDR3 spans 14 residues. J was trimmed by 4 bases and V by 5 bases; bases with no gene match: 7.

CDR3 DNA sequence: TGCAGTGCTAGCGGGACAGGATATGGCTACACCTTC. Amino acids: CSASGTGYGYTF. The rearrangement uses TRBV20-1 and TRBJ1-2; TRBD1 agrees at 8 bases. In germline, CDR1 is DFQATT, CDR2 SNEGSKA (reference sequence). This CDR3 spans 12 amino acids. V lost 3 bases to trimming and J lost 5 bases; unmatched junction nucleotides: 2.

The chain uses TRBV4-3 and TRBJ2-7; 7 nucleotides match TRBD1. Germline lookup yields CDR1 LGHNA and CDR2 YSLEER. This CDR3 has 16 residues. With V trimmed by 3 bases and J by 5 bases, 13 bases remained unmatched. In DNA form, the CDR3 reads TGCGCCAGCAGCCACCATGTGACAGGGAAAGGGGACGAGCAGTACTTC. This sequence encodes CASSHHVTGKGDEQYF.